This passage covers 15 T cell receptor beta chains from one sample sequenced in a study of cytomegalovirus exposure and HLA in healthy donors. The PCR had 60 Vbeta and 13 Jbeta primers. Sequencing was performed with immunoSEQ multiplex PCR; in TCRdb, only in-frame clones are kept and a portion is missing. Of around 190,000 clones listed, roughly 80% were seen once; the top ten hold over 1.5%. The sequenced sample was PBMCs. These TCRs come from a woman aged 18-29 years in good health and CMV-seronegative.

V gene TRBV29-1 combines with J gene TRBJ2-2; D is undetermined. V lost 2 bases, J lost 0 bases, and 10 bases lay in between. Germline V gene sequence: CDR1 SQVTM, CDR2 ANQGSEA. The CDR3 contains 15 residues. Here the CDR3 reads CSVELVESNTGELFF. The CDR3 bases are TGCAGCGTTGAACTTGTAGAGTCGAACACCGGGGAGCTGTTTTTT.

The CDR3 reads CASSWGYRGEVNTEAFF. The DNA of the CDR3 is TGCGCCAGCAGCTGGGGGTACAGGGGGGAAGTGAACACTGAAGCTTTCTTT. The chain is built from TRBV5-1 and TRBJ1-1; 8 nucleotides align to TRBD1. CDR1 SGHRS and CDR2 YFSETQ come from the germline V gene. The CDR3 totals 17 residues. The trim removed 3 bases at V and 0 bases at J, leaving 10 bases unmatched.

The chain recombines TRBV28 with TRBJ1-2, with D unclear. The CDR3 spans 13 residues. Germline lookup yields CDR1 MDHEN and CDR2 SYDVKM. The ends were cut back, 2 bases at V and 7 bases at J, with 11 bases in the middle. CDR3 sequence: CASSLRGYGGYTF. Here the CDR3 DNA reads TGTGCCAGCAGTTTAAGAGGGTATGGTGGCTACACCTTC.

The chain is built from TRBV19 and TRBJ2-7; D is possibly TRBD1 (5 bases). In germline, CDR1 is LNHDA, CDR2 SQIVND (reference sequence). The CDR3 is made up of 13 amino acids. Deletions cut 2 bases from V and 0 bases from J, with 5 bases between. The chain's CDR3 is CASSIQGSYEQYF. CDR3 sequence (DNA): TGTGCCAGTAGTATACAGGGCTCCTACGAGCAGTACTTC. The full variable domain, its missing parts supplied by reference TRBV19 and TRBJ2-7, is DGGITQSPKYLFRKEGQNVTLSCEQNLNHDAMYWYRQDPGQGLRLIYYSQIVNDFQKGDIAEGYSVSREKKESFPLTVTSAQKNPTAFYLCASSIQGSYEQYFGPGTRLTVT.

The rearrangement links TRBV28 to TRBJ2-3, with D possibly TRBD1 on 6 matching bases. Trimming stripped 4 bases from V and 6 bases from J, with 8 bases between. This CDR3 is 12 amino acids long. Germline V gene data show CDR1 as MDHEN and CDR2 as SYDVKM. The CDR3 DNA follows: TGTGCCAGCAGTTCAACAGGGGATACGCAGTATTTT. It encodes CASSSTGDTQYF.

This chain connects TRBV28 to TRBJ1-2, with 9 bases fitting TRBD1. The CDR3 length is 14 residues. With V trimmed by 10 bases and J by 2 bases, 8 bases remained unmatched. Looked up from germline, CDR1 is MDHEN and CDR2 is SYDVKM. Written as DNA, the CDR3 is TGTGCCATCTTCTCCGGGACAGGGAACTATGGCTACACCTTC. This encodes CAIFSGTGNYGYTF.

V and J are TRBV11-2 and TRBJ1-6, with 8 bases that match TRBD1. This CDR3 region has 15 residues. CDR1 SGHAT and CDR2 FQNNGV come from the germline V gene. Trimming removed 4 bases from V and 3 bases from J; junction bases left unmatched: 2. The CDR3 loop is CASSSGQGYNSPLHF. CDR3 sequence (DNA): TGTGCCAGCAGCTCAGGACAGGGCTATAATTCACCCCTCCACTTT. Together with reference TRBV11-2 and TRBJ1-6, the CDR3 gives the full variable domain: EAGVAQSPRYKIIEKRQSVAFWCNPISGHATLYWYQQILGQGPKLLIQFQNNGVVDDSQLPKDRFSAERLKGVDSTLKIQPAKLEDSAVYLCASSSGQGYNSPLHFGNGTRLTVT.

This rearrangement joins TRBV10-3 to TRBJ1-1; D remains ambiguous. CDR3 length equals 13 residues. The V and J ends lost 6 bases and 3 bases respectively, with 11 bases between them. Germline V gene lookup returns CDR1 ENHRY and CDR2 SYGVKD. CDR3 sequence reads: CAIRGVLDTEAFF. The CDR3 coding sequence is TGTGCCATCAGGGGCGTTTTGGACACTGAAGCTTTCTTT.

With respect to this clone: One end of the junction fails to match germline, which may point to a read error. This rearrangement joins TRBV27 to TRBJ1-1; D unclear. Germline V gene data show CDR1 as MNHEY and CDR2 as SMNVEV (reference sequence). This CDR3 has 13 residues. CDR3 DNA sequence: TGTGCCAGCCGTTTATTCGTAAACACTGAAGCTTTCTTT. This gives the protein CASRLFVNTEAFF.

The V call is TRBV7-3, the J call TRBJ1-2; D unclear. Germline-derived CDR1 and CDR2 are SGHTA and FQGTGA. The V end was cut by 4 bases, the J end by 9 bases, with 9 bases between. This CDR3 has 11 amino acids. Here the CDR3 reads CASSSGESYTF. CDR3 in DNA: TGTGCCAGCAGCTCCGGGGAGAGCTACACCTTC.

The chain combines TRBV18 with TRBJ1-6, with D possibly TRBD1 on 5 matching bases. Trimming pared 2 bases from V and 6 bases from J, leaving 11 bases between. This CDR3 has 15 residues. Germline V gives CDR1 KGHSH, CDR2 LQKENI. CDR3 sequence reads: CASSPAAGPNSPLHF. In DNA, the CDR3 is TGTGCCAGCTCACCAGCCGCAGGGCCTAATTCACCCCTCCACTTT.

V gene TRBV5-1 combines with J gene TRBJ2-3; 10 nucleotides match TRBD2. V lost 5 bases, J lost 5 bases, and 5 bases stayed unmatched. Germline loops: CDR1 SGHRS, CDR2 YFSETQ. The CDR3 loop spans 14 amino acids. The CDR3, as DNA: TGCGCCAGCAGAACTAGCGGGGTAAAAGATACGCAGTATTTT. Its protein product is CASRTSGVKDTQYF. Variable domain in full (rest from reference TRBV5-1 and TRBJ2-3): KAGVTQTPRYLIKTRGQQVTLSCSPISGHRSVSWYQQTPGQGLQFLFEYFSETQRNKGNFPGRFSGRQFSNSRSEMNVSTLELGDSALYLCASRTSGVKDTQYFGPGTRLTVL.

The genes are TRBV28 and TRBJ2-3; weak D call: TRBD2 (6 bases). Per germline, CDR1 MDHEN and CDR2 SYDVKM. Deletions cut 6 bases from V and 0 bases from J, with 13 bases between. The CDR3 runs 15 residues. The CDR3 protein is CASRLAVASTDTQYF. CDR3 in DNA: TGTGCCAGCAGGTTAGCGGTAGCTAGCACAGATACGCAGTATTTT.

The DNA for the CDR3 is TGTGCCAGCACCATAGCGGGGCCCTACGAGCAGTACTTC. This encodes CASTIAGPYEQYF. The gene calls are TRBV28 and TRBJ2-7; 8 bases are shared with TRBD2. The CDR3 length is 13 residues. With 7 bases clipped from V and 2 bases from J, the junction kept 4 bases outside the gene matches. Germline V gene data show CDR1 as MDHEN and CDR2 as SYDVKM.

The genes are TRBV6-4 and TRBJ2-6; TRBD1 aligns across 7 bases. The CDR3 is 18 residues long. CDR1 is MRHNA and CDR2 is SNTAGT in the germline V gene. Trimming at V came to 1 base and at J to 0 bases, leaving 6 bases not matched to a gene. The CDR3: CASSDFGQGDSGANVLTF. CDR3 coding DNA: TGTGCCAGCAGTGACTTTGGTCAGGGGGACTCTGGGGCCAACGTCCTGACTTTC.